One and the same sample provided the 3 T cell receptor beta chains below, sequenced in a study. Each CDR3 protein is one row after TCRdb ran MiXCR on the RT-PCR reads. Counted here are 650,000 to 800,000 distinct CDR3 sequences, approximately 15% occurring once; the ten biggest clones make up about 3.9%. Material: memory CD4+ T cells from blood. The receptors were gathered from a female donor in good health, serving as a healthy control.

The CDR3 is CASSKQVLSYNEQFF. CDR3 DNA sequence: TGTGCCAGCAGTAAACAGGTTCTCTCCTACAATGAGCAGTTCTTC. The V call is TRBV27, the J call TRBJ2-1; D may be TRBD1 (5 bases). CDR3 length: 15 residues. V gave up 5 bases and J gave up 0 bases, with 11 bases separating them. In germline, CDR1 is MNHEY, CDR2 SMNVEV (reference sequence).

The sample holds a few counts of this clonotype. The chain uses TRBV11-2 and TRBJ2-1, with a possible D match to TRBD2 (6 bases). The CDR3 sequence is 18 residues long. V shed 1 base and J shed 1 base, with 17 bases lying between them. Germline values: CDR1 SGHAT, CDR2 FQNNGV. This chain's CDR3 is CASSLAFAGTQSYNEQFF. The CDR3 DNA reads TGTGCCAGCAGCTTAGCATTCGCCGGGACTCAATCCTACAATGAGCAGTTCTTC.

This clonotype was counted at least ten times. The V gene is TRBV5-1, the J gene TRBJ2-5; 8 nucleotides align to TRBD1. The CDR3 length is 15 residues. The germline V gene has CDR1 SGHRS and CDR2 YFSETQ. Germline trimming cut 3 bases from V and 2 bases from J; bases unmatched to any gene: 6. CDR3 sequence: CASSWWTGMQETQYF. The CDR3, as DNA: TGCGCCAGCAGCTGGTGGACAGGGATGCAAGAGACCCAGTACTTC. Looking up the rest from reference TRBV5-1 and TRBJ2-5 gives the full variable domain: KAGVTQTPRYLIKTRGQQVTLSCSPISGHRSVSWYQQTPGQGLQFLFEYFSETQRNKGNFPGRFSGRQFSNSRSEMNVSTLELGDSALYLCASSWWTGMQETQYFGPGTRLLVL.